A single sample is the source of the 17 T cell receptor beta chains below, sequenced in a study of CD4 T cells in relation to SARS-CoV-2 and coronaviruses. The protocol was immunoSEQ multiplex PCR, while the TCRdb copy is restricted to in-frame clones and leaves out a portion. Among 25,000 or so clones, about three quarters were seen once, and the ten largest hold about 10%. The unexposed donors gave CD4+ T cells in about 2010-2018, prior to COVID-19. The cells were cultured for under twelve days before CD4+ T cells were isolated. Antigens for these TCRs are unknown. Sequenced material: CD4+ T cells from PBMCs, cultured in vitro. The receptors originated from a human donor in good health.

This chain connects TRBV25-1 to TRBJ1-4; perhaps TRBD1 as D (5 bases). The V end lost 1 base, the J end lost 6 bases, and 18 bases lay between the germline ends. Germline lookup yields CDR1 MGHDK and CDR2 SYGVNS. CDR3 length equals 17 residues. This chain's CDR3 is CASSEFLLFRGDEKLFF. In DNA form, the CDR3 reads TGTGCCAGCAGTGAATTTCTCTTATTCCGGGGCGATGAAAAACTGTTTTTT.

J is TRBJ2-7 and V is TRBV11-2; weak D call: TRBD2 (5 bases). With 1 base removed from V and 4 bases from J, the gap between germline ends came to 14 bases. The germline gives CDR1 SGHAT, CDR2 FQNNGV. This CDR3 region has 15 residues. CDR3 sequence: CASSLGAVVGYEQYF. In DNA, the CDR3 is TGTGCCAGCAGCTTAGGAGCGGTGGTTGGTTACGAGCAGTACTTC. The variable domain in full, with the rest retrieved from reference TRBV11-2 and TRBJ2-7, is EAGVAQSPRYKIIEKRQSVAFWCNPISGHATLYWYQQILGQGPKLLIQFQNNGVVDDSQLPKDRFSAERLKGVDSTLKIQPAKLEDSAVYLCASSLGAVVGYEQYFGPGTRLTVT.

The J gene is TRBJ2-2, the V gene TRBV4-3, with D uncertain. The CDR3 length is 15 residues. V shed 0 bases and J shed 1 base, with 6 bases lying between them. Germline V gives CDR1 LGHNA, CDR2 YSLEER. The CDR3, as DNA: TGCGCCAGCAGCCAAGACAGAGTGAACACCGGGGAGCTGTTTTTT. It translates to CASSQDRVNTGELFF.

This chain joins TRBV6-5 and TRBJ2-7; unclear D gene. V was trimmed by 7 bases and J by 4 bases, leaving 14 bases between them. Germline values: CDR1 MNHEY, CDR2 SVGAGI. CDR3 length: 13 amino acids. The CDR3 spells CASIKDPTYEQYF. The DNA for the CDR3 is TGTGCCAGCATCAAAGATCCGACTTACGAGCAGTACTTC.

The chain carries TRBV19 and TRBJ1-5; weak D call: TRBD1 (5 bases). Deletions cut 7 bases from V and 1 base from J, with 17 bases between. The CDR3 has 16 amino acids. Germline V gives CDR1 LNHDA, CDR2 SQIVND (reference sequence). CDR3 in amino acids: CASTPWGRMSNQPQHF. In nucleotides, the CDR3 is TGTGCCAGTACCCCTTGGGGGAGGATGAGCAATCAGCCCCAGCATTTT.

This clone showed up just once. The CDR3: CASSAWDRGDNEQFF. DNA of the CDR3: TGTGCCAGCAGCGCCTGGGACAGGGGTGACAATGAGCAGTTCTTC. V usage is TRBV7-8 and J usage is TRBJ2-1, with 10 bases lining up with TRBD1. The germline V gene has CDR1 SGHVS and CDR2 FQNEAQ. V dropped 5 bases and J dropped 5; count of bases not matched to a gene: 6. The CDR3 is 15 amino acids. Combining the CDR3 with reference TRBV7-8 and TRBJ2-1 gives the whole variable domain GAGVSQSPRYKVAKRGQDVALRCDPISGHVSLFWYQQALGQGPEFLTYFQNEAQLDKSGLPSDRFFAERPEGSVSTLKIQRTQQEDSAVYLCASSAWDRGDNEQFFGPGTRLTVL.

The rearrangement joins TRBV18 to TRBJ2-6; 8 bases match TRBD1. The germline CDR1 and CDR2 sequences are KGHSH and LQKENI. The V segment lost 4 bases and the J segment 0 bases; nucleotides outside the gene matches: 5. CDR3 length: 17 residues. CDR3 DNA sequence: TGTGCCAGCTCACAGGGACAGGCAGGCTCTGGGGCCAACGTCCTGACTTTC. Protein product: CASSQGQAGSGANVLTF.

This rearrangement joins TRBV6-2 or TRBV6-3 to TRBJ1-3; 9 nucleotides align to TRBD1. Germline loops: CDR1 MNHEY, CDR2 SVGEGT. CDR3 size: 16 residues. J was trimmed by 0 bases and V by 5 bases; bases with no gene match: 5. The CDR3: CASSTTDRGSGNTIYF. CDR3 DNA: TGTGCCAGCAGTACGACGGACAGGGGCTCTGGAAACACCATATATTTT.

The chain employs TRBV6-5 and TRBJ2-7; 12 positions agree with TRBD2. J lost 5 bases, V lost 6 bases, and 2 bases had no gene match. Per germline, CDR1 MNHEY and CDR2 SVGAGI. The CDR3 length is 13 residues. The CDR3 region has the DNA TGTGCCAGCAGCCGGACTAGCGGGAACGAGCAGTACTTC. Amino acids: CASSRTSGNEQYF.

This chain uses TRBV25-1 with TRBJ2-1, with D tentatively TRBD1 or TRBD2 (5 bases each). The CDR3 is 16 amino acids. The V and J ends lost 1 base and 2 bases respectively, with 12 bases between them. CDR1 and CDR2 from the germline V gene are MGHDK and SYGVNS. CDR3 sequence (DNA): TGTGCCAGCAGTGAATTGGGAACGGGACCCTACAATGAGCAGTTCTTC. This codes for CASSELGTGPYNEQFF.

J is TRBJ1-4 and V is TRBV20-1; 7 bases map to TRBD1. The ends lost 3 bases at V and 4 bases at J; junction bases unmatched: 11. The CDR3 spans 16 residues. The germline V gene encodes CDR1 DFQATT and CDR2 SNEGSKA (reference sequence). The CDR3 nucleotides are TGCAGTGCTAGTCAGCCAGGACAGGCCGTTAATGAAAAACTGTTTTTT. Translation: CSASQPGQAVNEKLFF.

J is TRBJ1-6 and V is TRBV7-2, with no clear D. The germline V gene has CDR1 SGHTA and CDR2 FQGNSA. Trimming cost V 5 bases and J 7 bases, with 12 bases left between them. The CDR3 length is 14 residues. The CDR3 here is CASSQRAQNSPLHF. The DNA of the CDR3 is TGTGCCAGCAGCCAGCGGGCCCAAAATTCACCCCTCCACTTT.

The chain has TRBV6-2 or TRBV6-3 and TRBJ2-5, with TRBD2 matching over 10 bases. The J segment lost 5 bases and the V segment lost 5 bases, leaving 5 bases of the junction unmatched. Germline CDR1 is MNHEY and CDR2 is SVGEGT. The CDR3 spans 14 residues. The CDR3 spells CASSETSGRETQYF. The CDR3 DNA reads as TGTGCCAGCAGTGAGACTAGCGGGCGGGAGACCCAGTACTTC.

This chain uses TRBV7-2 with TRBJ2-1; 14 bases are a match to TRBD2. Germline V gene sequence: CDR1 SGHTA, CDR2 FQGNSA. The length of the CDR3 is 17 residues. With V trimmed by 6 bases and J by 2 bases, 6 bases remained unmatched. The CDR3 loop is CASSRATSGGAYNEQFF. As DNA, the CDR3 is TGTGCCAGCAGTAGGGCGACTAGCGGGGGGGCCTACAATGAGCAGTTCTTC.

The rearrangement joins TRBV6-5 to TRBJ2-5; 10 bases are a match to TRBD2. Per the germline V gene, CDR1 is MNHEY and CDR2 is SVGAGI. CDR3 length: 15 residues. J gave up 5 bases and V 5 bases, and 8 bases lay outside the gene matches. The CDR3, as DNA: TGTGCCAGCAGTCGTCTAGCGGGGGAATTTGAGACCCAGTACTTC. It yields the protein CASSRLAGEFETQYF.

The chain joins TRBV6-5 to TRBJ1-3, with D unresolved. Germline CDR1 and CDR2: MNHEY and SVGAGI. CDR3 length: 15 amino acids. V was pared by 11 bases and J by 2 bases, with 19 bases between. CDR3 bases: TGTGCCTCCACTCGCCAGATTTACGCTGGAAACACCATATATTTT. This translates into CASTRQIYAGNTIYF.

The chain carries TRBV5-4 and TRBJ2-2; D unclear. The CDR3 is made up of 16 amino acids. V was trimmed by 4 bases and J by 4 bases, leaving 17 bases between them. The germline V gene has CDR1 SGHNT and CDR2 YYREEE (reference sequence). The CDR3 here is CASSPPGPTSTGELFF. CDR3 DNA: TGTGCCAGCAGCCCCCCAGGACCCACGTCCACCGGGGAGCTGTTTTTT.